A selection of T cell receptor beta chains follows, all from one sample in a study of blood T cell repertoires in COVID-19. The protocol was immunoSEQ multiplex PCR, while the TCRdb copy is restricted to in-frame clones and leaves out a portion. The sample lists about 210,000 clones, around 82% occurring once. Sample: peripheral blood. All receptors derive from a woman aged 40-49 years with acute or convalescent COVID-19. Both conserved end residues are part of each CDR3. A D gene is named only where the DNA matches it firmly. Size is omitted from some rows. Given values are once, few, many or a class for expanded clones.

j_call,clone_size,d_call,v_call,cdr3_nt,cdr3_aa
TRBJ2-1,NA,TRBD2,TRBV19,TGTGCCAGTAGTATAGAGGGGACTAGCGGAAGAAATGAGCAGTTCTTC,CASSIEGTSGRNEQFF
TRBJ1-1,once,TRBD1,TRBV25-1,TGTGCCAGCAGGGGGACAGTGAAGTTGAACACTGAAGCTTTCTTT,CASRGTVKLNTEAFF
TRBJ2-7,NA,NA,TRBV18,TGTGCCAGCTCCGGCGGGACCACCTACGAGCAGTACTTC,CASSGGTTYEQYF
TRBJ1-2,NA,NA,TRBV29-1,TGCAGCGTTGAAGATGAACGGACAGAGGGCGGCTACACCTTC,CSVEDERTEGGYTF
TRBJ1-3,NA,NA,TRBV19,TGTGCCAGTAGTATCGCCAGGGATTCTGGAAACACCATATATTTT,CASSIARDSGNTIYF
TRBJ1-1,once,NA,TRBV2,TGTGCCAGCCGGGCGGGGGTCACTGAAGCTTTCTTT,CASRAGVTEAFF
TRBJ1-5,once,NA,TRBV4-1,TGCGCCAGCAGCCAACAGGTCTTTAGCAATCAGCCCCAGCATTTT,CASSQQVFSNQPQHF
TRBJ2-5,NA,NA,TRBV20-1,TGCAGTGCTAGCACTGGAGAGACCCAGTACTTC,CSASTGETQYF
TRBJ2-7,once,TRBD1,TRBV6-5,TGTGCCAGCAAGGGGGACAGGTACGAGCAGTACTTC,CASKGDRYEQYF
TRBJ1-6,NA,TRBD1,TRBV7-8,TGTGCCAGCAGCTTAGCAACCAGGGGGGTTGAAGATAATTCACCCCTCCACTTT,CASSLATRGVEDNSPLHF
TRBJ1-5,NA,NA,TRBV6-6,TGTGCCAGCAGTCACGGGACACAGCTCCAGCATTTT,CASSHGTQLQHF
TRBJ2-1,NA,TRBD1,TRBV29-1,TGCAGCGTGAACAGGGGGACCTACGAATCTTCGAATGAGCAGTTCTTC,CSVNRGTYESSNEQFF
TRBJ2-2,NA,TRBD2,TRBV7-8,TGTGCCAGCAGCTTAGTTGCGGGGGGGGCCCACGGGGAGCTGTTTTTT,CASSLVAGGAHGELFF
TRBJ1-2,NA,NA,TRBV11-2,TGTGCCAGCAGCCCCCCGGGGGAAGCTAACTATGGCTACACCTTC,CASSPPGEANYGYTF
TRBJ2-7,NA,NA,TRBV7-9,TGTGCCAGCAGCTTACCTCGGGGGGCCTTGGACTCGAAAGCCTACGAGCAGTACTTC,CASSLPRGALDSKAYEQYF
TRBJ2-5,NA,NA,TRBV13,TGTGCCAGCAGCAGTGGACAGAACCAAGAGACCCAGTACTTC,CASSSGQNQETQYF
TRBJ1-1,once,NA,TRBV6-5,TGTGCCAGCAGCGTTACAGTCATGAACACTGAAGCTTTCTTT,CASSVTVMNTEAFF
TRBJ2-1,NA,TRBD1,TRBV29-1,TGCAGCGTTGAAGGGACAGGGGGCATAGAGCAGTTCTTC,CSVEGTGGIEQFF
TRBJ2-1,once,TRBD2,TRBV27,TGTGCCAGCAGTTTCCGACAGGGGGGACTAGCGGGAGGTTTTAGTAATGAGCAGTTCTTC,CASSFRQGGLAGGFSNEQFF
TRBJ1-3,few,NA,TRBV23-1,TGCGCCAGCAGAGGAGTAAACACCATATATTTT,CASRGVNTIYF
TRBJ2-3,NA,TRBD2,TRBV5-1,TGCGCCAGCAGCCAGACTAGCGGGGGGCCTCGTACCACAGATACGCAGTATTTT,CASSQTSGGPRTTDTQYF
TRBJ1-3,NA,NA,TRBV9,TGTGCCAGCAGCGAGAGTAGTGGGCAGCACTCTGGAAACACCATATATTTT,CASSESSGQHSGNTIYF
TRBJ2-1,NA,NA,TRBV6-2/TRBV6-3,TGTGCCAGCAGTTTGGTGGGCGGGCTTGAGCAGTTCTTC,CASSLVGGLEQFF
TRBJ2-4,NA,NA,TRBV10-3,TGTGCCATCAGTGATAGTGTCTCTGACATTCAGTACTTC,CAISDSVSDIQYF
TRBJ1-1,few,NA,TRBV5-1,TGCGCCAGCAGTCTCGGGACACTGAACACTGAAGCTTTCTTT,CASSLGTLNTEAFF
TRBJ2-7,NA,NA,TRBV12-2,TGTGCAAGTCGCTTCGAAGCGGGCTACGAGCAGTACTTC,CASRFEAGYEQYF
TRBJ1-5,NA,NA,TRBV6-2/TRBV6-3,TGTGCCAGCAGTTACGGACGGGGGAGCAATCAGCCCCAGCATTTT,CASSYGRGSNQPQHF
TRBJ2-7,NA,TRBD2,TRBV10-3,TGTGCCATCAGTGAGTCAGAAAGCGGGGGTTACGAGCAGTACTTC,CAISESESGGYEQYF
TRBJ1-3,NA,NA,TRBV3-1/TRBV3-2,TGTGCCAGCAAAAACAGGGTTCTCGAAAACACCATATATTTT,CASKNRVLENTIYF
TRBJ2-3,few,TRBD2,TRBV3-1/TRBV3-2,TGTGCCAGCAGCAAGAGCGGGGGGCCGTCTAGCACAGATACGCAGTATTTT,CASSKSGGPSSTDTQYF
TRBJ2-7,once,TRBD2,TRBV6-5,TGTGCCAGCAGTCGACCCGGACTAGCGGGGGGCGAGCAGTACTTC,CASSRPGLAGGEQYF